The 22 T cell receptor beta chains listed next were all sequenced from one sample in a study of T cell therapy after organ transplantation (dated by TCRdb to the late 2010s). Libraries were made using the immunoSEQ multiplex PCR assay. In its TCRdb copy, this immuneACCESS table keeps in-frame sequences only and misses some clones. Where compared with another copy, unresolved V genes explain less than half of these, and the others have no known cause. In all, the sample holds 15,000 to 25,000 clones, and about four fifths of those were seen once. The top ten clones comprise about a tenth of the sample. The antigens of these receptors remain unknown. The time point label here, explained by the study, means: 4-8 weeks after completion of therapy. Material: CD8+ T cells from blood, obtained after autologous CMV-specific T cell therapy. These TCRs come from a human patient who had received a solid organ transplant and had CMV disease. After a transplant, the graft donor may have provided part of the T cells.

The chain couples TRBV9 to TRBJ2-7, with D perhaps TRBD1 (6 bases). The CDR3 contains 13 residues. The V end was cut by 3 bases, the J end by 3 bases, with 10 bases between. Germline assignment: CDR1 SGDLS and CDR2 YYNGEE. CDR3 residues: CASSADSGYEQYF. DNA of the CDR3: TGTGCCAGCAGCGCGGACAGTGGCTACGAGCAGTACTTC.

V gene TRBV10-3 combines with J gene TRBJ1-4; unclear D gene. The CDR3 has 14 amino acids. The germline V and J ends were trimmed by 3 bases and 4 bases, with 9 bases remaining between them. CDR1 ENHRY and CDR2 SYGVKD come from the germline V gene. The CDR3, as DNA: TGTGCCATCAGTGACCCCGGGCTTAATGAAAAACTGTTTTTT. Its translation is CAISDPGLNEKLFF.

The rearrangement joins TRBV6-6 to TRBJ1-4; D not certain. Trimming stripped 5 bases from V and 0 bases from J, with 10 bases between. CDR3 size: 15 residues. CDR1 MNHNY and CDR2 SVGAGI come from the germline V gene (reference sequence). The CDR3, as DNA: TGTGCCAGCAGTCCTCTCGGGGCAACTAATGAAAAACTGTTTTTT. Protein sequence: CASSPLGATNEKLFF.

The chain is built from TRBV16 and TRBJ2-7; the D is unclear. This CDR3 spans 11 amino acids. Germline V gene lookup returns CDR1 KGHSY and CDR2 FQNENV. Trimming took 4 bases from V and 0 from J, leaving 1 base between them. The DNA of the CDR3 is TGTGCCAGCAGCCCCTCCTACGAGCAGTACTTC. Amino acid sequence: CASSPSYEQYF.

The chain is built from TRBV2 and TRBJ2-3; 7 nucleotides align to TRBD2. The germline V gene encodes CDR1 SNHLY and CDR2 FYNNEI. This CDR3 has 14 residues. V lost 4 bases to trimming and J lost 3 bases; unmatched junction nucleotides: 4. The CDR3 sequence: CASSASGQTDTQYF. The DNA of the CDR3 is TGTGCCAGCAGTGCTAGCGGCCAGACAGATACGCAGTATTTT.

The chain links TRBV11-2 to TRBJ2-3; the D is unclear. Germline V gene data show CDR1 as SGHAT and CDR2 as FQNNGV. The CDR3 has 12 residues. Trimming took 8 bases from V and 2 from J, leaving 8 bases between them. The CDR3 is CASGPYTDTQYF. CDR3 DNA: TGTGCCAGCGGGCCCTACACAGATACGCAGTATTTT.

The rearrangement uses TRBV19 and TRBJ1-1, with no clear D. The germline CDR1 and CDR2 sequences are LNHDA and SQIVND (reference sequence). V lost 3 bases and J lost 0, with 8 bases in between. The CDR3 length is 14 residues. The CDR3 is CASSIPSLNTEAFF. The CDR3 nucleotides are TGTGCCAGTAGTATCCCGAGTCTGAACACTGAAGCTTTCTTT.

This chain connects TRBV6-6 to TRBJ2-7, with TRBD1 matching over 7 bases. The CDR3 consists of 14 residues. V shed 6 bases, J shed 5 bases, and the junction held 10 bases outside the gene matches. Germline V gene lookup returns CDR1 MNHNY and CDR2 SVGAGI (reference sequence). In DNA, the CDR3 is TGTGCCAGCAGCCCGGACAGGAGCATGAACGAGCAGTACTTC. It yields the protein CASSPDRSMNEQYF.

The V call is TRBV29-1, the J call TRBJ1-5; D remains unclear. The CDR3 has 14 residues. The V end lost 6 bases, the J end lost 1 base, and 13 bases lay between the germline ends. Looked up from germline, CDR1 is SQVTM and CDR2 is ANQGSEA. In DNA, the CDR3 is TGCAGCGTGCATCTGGTGGGGAGCAATCAGCCCCAGCATTTT. Translation gives CSVHLVGSNQPQHF.

The genes are TRBV11-2 and TRBJ2-3; tentatively, D is TRBD2 (6 bases). The germline V gene encodes CDR1 SGHAT and CDR2 FQNNGV. The V gene lost 5 bases and the J gene lost 6 bases, with 15 bases spanning the gap. This CDR3 has 14 amino acids. The CDR3 bases are TGTGCCAGCAGCCAAGTAGGGGCGGGGGATACGCAGTATTTT. This sequence encodes CASSQVGAGDTQYF.

The V call is TRBV6-4, the J call TRBJ1-2; a weak D match, TRBD1 (6 bases). Trimming removed 6 bases at V and 2 bases at J, with 16 bases between. CDR3 length equals 15 residues. Per germline, CDR1 MRHNA and CDR2 SNTAGT. The CDR3 nucleotides are TGTGCCAGCAGGGCCATCCCCACAGGGAACTATGGCTACACCTTC. Protein sequence: CASRAIPTGNYGYTF.

By frequency in the sample, this clone is medium-sized. The CDR3, as DNA: TGTGCCAGCAGCAAAGAAGGGGGCTACGCGGGATCTCGGGGCGAGCAGTACTTC. Its protein product is CASSKEGGYAGSRGEQYF. V usage is TRBV21-1 and J usage is TRBJ2-7; the DNA was not used to check the table's D call, TRBD1. TRBV21-1 is annotated as a pseudogene. The length of the CDR3 is 18 residues.

By share, this clone counts as medium-sized (0.01 to 0.1%). This chain links TRBV6-5 with TRBJ2-7, with TRBD1 identical over 7 bases. CDR3 length: 12 residues. V shed 5 bases, J shed 5 bases, and the junction held 3 bases outside the gene matches. The V gene's germline CDR1 is MNHEY and CDR2 SVGAGI. The CDR3 loop is CASSVQGHEQYF. The DNA for the CDR3 is TGTGCCAGCAGTGTACAGGGGCACGAGCAGTACTTC.

The V call is TRBV5-6, the J call TRBJ1-2; tentatively, D is TRBD1 (5 bases). The V and J ends lost 0 bases and 4 bases respectively, with 7 bases between them. The CDR3 consists of 13 residues. In germline, CDR1 is SGHDT, CDR2 YYEEEE. CDR3 nucleotide sequence: TGTGCCAGCAGCTTGGGAGGGGCCTATGGCTACACCTTC. Translating gives CASSLGGAYGYTF.

This clone was counted only a few times. The gene calls are TRBV6-5 and TRBJ1-2, with no clear D. Germline CDR1 reads MNHEY; CDR2 reads SVGAGI. Trimming pared 6 bases from V and 4 bases from J, leaving 12 bases between. The CDR3 sequence is 13 residues long. The CDR3, as DNA: TGTGCCAGCAGCAACACCCCCTTCTATGGCTACACCTTC. As protein: CASSNTPFYGYTF.

V is TRBV5-6 and J is TRBJ1-1; D possibly corresponds to TRBD1 (5 bases). Trimming stripped 2 bases from V and 1 base from J, with 6 bases between. Germline CDR1 is SGHDT and CDR2 is YYEEEE. This CDR3 contains 13 residues. The CDR3 sequence: CASSFGANTEAFF. DNA of the CDR3: TGTGCCAGCAGCTTCGGGGCGAACACTGAAGCTTTCTTT.

The chain recombines TRBV6-5 with TRBJ2-5; 9 positions agree with TRBD2. The junction had 2 bases not matched to a gene; V was cut back by 2 bases and J by 1 base. The germline V gene encodes CDR1 MNHEY and CDR2 SVGAGI. The CDR3 extends over 15 amino acids. CDR3 protein: CASSYLTSGQETQYF. In nucleotides, the CDR3 is TGTGCCAGCAGTTACCTGACTAGCGGCCAAGAGACCCAGTACTTC.

V is TRBV19 and J is TRBJ2-3; no clear D. V was clipped by 2 bases and J by 1 base, with 13 bases between them. The CDR3 covers 16 residues. From germline, CDR1 is LNHDA and CDR2 SQIVND (reference sequence). The CDR3 bases are TGTGCCAGTAGTATAATGGCAGTGCATGGCACAGATACGCAGTATTTT. As protein: CASSIMAVHGTDTQYF.

V and J are TRBV15 and TRBJ1-6; maybe TRBD1 (6 bases). V lost 4 bases and J lost 6, with 13 bases in between. The germline gives CDR1 LNHNV, CDR2 YYDKDF (reference sequence). There are 15 residues in the CDR3. DNA for the CDR3: TGTGCCACCAGCACAGGGGACGACGCTAATTCACCCCTCCACTTT. It is translated as CATSTGDDANSPLHF.

The J gene is TRBJ1-2, the V gene TRBV6-5; D not resolved. This CDR3 comprises 12 residues. CDR1 MNHEY and CDR2 SVGAGI come from the germline V gene. Trimming took 5 bases from V and 7 from J, leaving 11 bases between them. In DNA, the CDR3 is TGTGCCAGCAGTGACTTGGTTCTTGGCTACACCTTC. This gives the protein CASSDLVLGYTF.

The CDR3, as DNA: TGTGCCAGTGCAAGGACTAGCGGGTTTCAAGAGACCCAGTACTTC. This translates into CASARTSGFQETQYF. The chain has TRBV2 and TRBJ2-5; 11 nucleotides line up with TRBD2. The CDR3 runs 15 residues. Germline CDR1 is SNHLY and CDR2 is FYNNEI. V shed 9 bases, J shed 2 bases, and the junction held 8 bases outside the gene matches.

The rearrangement joins TRBV7-9 to TRBJ1-2, with a tentative D call TRBD1 (5 bases). Trimming removed 6 bases at V and 5 bases at J, with 10 bases between. Per germline, CDR1 SEHNR and CDR2 FQNEAQ (reference sequence). The CDR3 has 12 residues. The CDR3 bases are TGTGCCAGCAGGGGACCTCGATATGGCTACACCTTC. Translating gives CASRGPRYGYTF.